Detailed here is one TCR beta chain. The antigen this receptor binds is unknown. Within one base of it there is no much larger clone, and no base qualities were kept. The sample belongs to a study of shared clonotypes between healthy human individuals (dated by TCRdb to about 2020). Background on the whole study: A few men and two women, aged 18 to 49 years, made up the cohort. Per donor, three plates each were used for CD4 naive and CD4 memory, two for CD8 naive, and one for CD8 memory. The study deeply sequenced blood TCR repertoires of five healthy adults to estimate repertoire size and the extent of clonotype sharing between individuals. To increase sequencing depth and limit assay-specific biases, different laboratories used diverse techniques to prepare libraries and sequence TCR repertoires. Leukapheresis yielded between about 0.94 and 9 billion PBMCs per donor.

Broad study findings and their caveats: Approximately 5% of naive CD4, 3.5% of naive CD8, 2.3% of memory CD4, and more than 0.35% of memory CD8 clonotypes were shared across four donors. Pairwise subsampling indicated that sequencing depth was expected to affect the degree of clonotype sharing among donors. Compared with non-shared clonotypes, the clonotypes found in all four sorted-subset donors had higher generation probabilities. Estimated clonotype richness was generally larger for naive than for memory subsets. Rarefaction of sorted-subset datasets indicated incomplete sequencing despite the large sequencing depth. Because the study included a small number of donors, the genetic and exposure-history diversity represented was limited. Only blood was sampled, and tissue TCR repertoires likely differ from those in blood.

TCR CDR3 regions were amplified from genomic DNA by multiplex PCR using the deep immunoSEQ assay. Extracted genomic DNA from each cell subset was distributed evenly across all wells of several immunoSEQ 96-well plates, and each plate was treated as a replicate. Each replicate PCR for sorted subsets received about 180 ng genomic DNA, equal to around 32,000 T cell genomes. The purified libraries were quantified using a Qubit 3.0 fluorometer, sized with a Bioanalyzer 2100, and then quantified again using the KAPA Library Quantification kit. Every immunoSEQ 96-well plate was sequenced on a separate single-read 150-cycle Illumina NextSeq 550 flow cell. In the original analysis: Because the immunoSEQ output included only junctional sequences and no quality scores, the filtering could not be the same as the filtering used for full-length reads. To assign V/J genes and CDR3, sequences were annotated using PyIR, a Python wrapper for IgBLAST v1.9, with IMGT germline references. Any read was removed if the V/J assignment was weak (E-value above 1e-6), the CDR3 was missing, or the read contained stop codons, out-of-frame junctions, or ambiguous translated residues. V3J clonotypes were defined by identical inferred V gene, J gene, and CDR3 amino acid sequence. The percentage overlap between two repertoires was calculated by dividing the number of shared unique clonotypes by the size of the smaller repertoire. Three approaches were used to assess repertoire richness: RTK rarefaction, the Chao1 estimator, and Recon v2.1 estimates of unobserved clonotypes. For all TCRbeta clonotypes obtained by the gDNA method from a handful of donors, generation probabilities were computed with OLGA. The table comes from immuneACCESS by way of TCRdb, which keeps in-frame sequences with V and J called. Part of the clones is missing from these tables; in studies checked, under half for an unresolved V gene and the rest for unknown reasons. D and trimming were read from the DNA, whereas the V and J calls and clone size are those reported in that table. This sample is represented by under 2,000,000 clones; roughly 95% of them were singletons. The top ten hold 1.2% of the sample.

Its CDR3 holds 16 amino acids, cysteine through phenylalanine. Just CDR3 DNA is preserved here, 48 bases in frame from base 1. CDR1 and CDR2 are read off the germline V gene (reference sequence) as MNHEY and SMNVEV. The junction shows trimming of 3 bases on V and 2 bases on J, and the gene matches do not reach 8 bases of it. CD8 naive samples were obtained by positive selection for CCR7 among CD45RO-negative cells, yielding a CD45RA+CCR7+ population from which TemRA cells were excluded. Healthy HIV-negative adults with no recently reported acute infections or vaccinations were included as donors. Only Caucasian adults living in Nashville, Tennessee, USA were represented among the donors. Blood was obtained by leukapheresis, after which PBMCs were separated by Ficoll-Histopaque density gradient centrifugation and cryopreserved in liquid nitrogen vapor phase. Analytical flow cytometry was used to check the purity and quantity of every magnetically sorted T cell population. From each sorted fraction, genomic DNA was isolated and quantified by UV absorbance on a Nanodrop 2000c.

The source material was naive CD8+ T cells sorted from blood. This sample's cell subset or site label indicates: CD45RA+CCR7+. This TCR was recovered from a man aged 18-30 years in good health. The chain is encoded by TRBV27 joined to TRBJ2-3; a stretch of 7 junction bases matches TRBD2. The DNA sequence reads TGTGCCAGCAGTTTTTATGCGGGGGAGATCACAGATACGCAGTATTTT. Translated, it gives CASSFYAGEITDTQYF.